The sequence of this TCR beta chain was determined in a study of T cells in Graves' hyperthyroidism and ophthalmopathy. Overall study findings and caveats: Separation of ophthalmopathy from stable hyperthyroidism was achieved by a 13 V-J model.

The V gene lost 6 bases and the J gene lost 2 bases, with 21 bases spanning the gap. This CDR3 contains 16 residues. Germline V CDR1 and CDR2: GTSNPN, SVGIG (reference sequence). There were TCR beta CDR3 regions amplified from RNA transcripts. HTBI primers were the set used in a first-round RT-PCR of the TCR CDR3. TCRdb independently ran MiXCR on the multiplex PCR reads; one entry per CDR3 protein. The table has about 250,000 distinct CDR3 sequences, approximately 16% seen once. This clonotype has a handful of counts. What it binds is unknown. The TCR was taken from a woman aged 45-59 years with Graves' hyperthyroidism that later progressed to Graves' ophthalmopathy. The chain carries TRBV30 and TRBJ2-3; perhaps D is TRBD1 or TRBD2 (6 bases each). Sequenced input: blood. The CDR3 DNA sequence: TGTGCCTGCGCCAAGGGGGGACGGGAGTACACAGATACGCAGTATTTT. Translation gives CACAKGGREYTDTQYF.